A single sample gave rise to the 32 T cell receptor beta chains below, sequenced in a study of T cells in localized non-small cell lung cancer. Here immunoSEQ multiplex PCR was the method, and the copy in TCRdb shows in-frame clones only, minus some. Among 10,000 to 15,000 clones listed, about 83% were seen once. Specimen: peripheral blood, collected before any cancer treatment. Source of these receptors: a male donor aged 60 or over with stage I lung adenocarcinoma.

CDR3 loop: CASASIYEQYF. The CDR3 coding sequence is TGTGCCAGCGCTTCTATCTACGAGCAGTACTTC. The chain combines TRBV6-8 with TRBJ2-7, with no clear D. The germline gives CDR1 MNHGY, CDR2 SAAAGT. This CDR3 has 11 amino acids. Trimming took 8 bases from V and 3 from J, leaving 8 bases between them.

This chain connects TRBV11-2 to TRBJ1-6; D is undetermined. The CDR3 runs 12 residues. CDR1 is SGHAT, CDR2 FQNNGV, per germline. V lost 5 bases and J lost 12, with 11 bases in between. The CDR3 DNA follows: TGTGCCAGCAGCGCTGTGGGGTTACCCCTCCACTTT. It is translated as CASSAVGLPLHF.

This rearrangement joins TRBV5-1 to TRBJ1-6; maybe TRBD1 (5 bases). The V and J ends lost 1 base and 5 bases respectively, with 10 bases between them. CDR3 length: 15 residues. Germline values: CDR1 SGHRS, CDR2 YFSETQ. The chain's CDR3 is CASSLQGSDNSPLHF. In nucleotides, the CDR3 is TGCGCCAGCAGCTTGCAGGGATCCGATAATTCACCCCTCCACTTT.

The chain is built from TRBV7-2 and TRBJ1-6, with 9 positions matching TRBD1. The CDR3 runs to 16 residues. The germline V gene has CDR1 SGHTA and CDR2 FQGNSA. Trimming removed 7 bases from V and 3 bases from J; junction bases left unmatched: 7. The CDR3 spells CASNPGQGLYNSPLHF. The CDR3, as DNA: TGTGCCAGCAACCCGGGACAGGGCCTCTATAATTCACCCCTCCACTTT.

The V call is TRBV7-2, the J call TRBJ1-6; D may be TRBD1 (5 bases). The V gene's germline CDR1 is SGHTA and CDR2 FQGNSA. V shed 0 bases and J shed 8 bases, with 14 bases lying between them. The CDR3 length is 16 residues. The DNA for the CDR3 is TGTGCCAGCAGCTTAGCGCTGGGGACGGTTGATTCACCCCTCCACTTT. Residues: CASSLALGTVDSPLHF.

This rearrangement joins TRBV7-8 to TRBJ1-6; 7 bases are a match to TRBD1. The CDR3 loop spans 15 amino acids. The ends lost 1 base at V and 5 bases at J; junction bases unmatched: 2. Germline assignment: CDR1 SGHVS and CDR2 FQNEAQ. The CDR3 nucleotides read TGTGCCAGCAGCTTAGAAGGGACAGATAATTCACCCCTCCACTTT. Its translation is CASSLEGTDNSPLHF.

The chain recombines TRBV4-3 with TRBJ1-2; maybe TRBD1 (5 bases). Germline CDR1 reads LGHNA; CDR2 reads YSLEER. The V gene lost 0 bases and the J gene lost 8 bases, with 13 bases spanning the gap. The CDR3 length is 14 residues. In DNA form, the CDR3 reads TGCGCCAGCAGCCAAGATAGGGACGGATACGGCTACACCTTC. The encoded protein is CASSQDRDGYGYTF.

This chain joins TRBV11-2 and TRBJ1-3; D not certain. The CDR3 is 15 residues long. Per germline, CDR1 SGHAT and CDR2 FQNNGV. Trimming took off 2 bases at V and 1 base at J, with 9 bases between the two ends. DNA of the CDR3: TGTGCCAGCAGCTTAACGGTAGTATCTGGAAACACCATATATTTT. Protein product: CASSLTVVSGNTIYF.

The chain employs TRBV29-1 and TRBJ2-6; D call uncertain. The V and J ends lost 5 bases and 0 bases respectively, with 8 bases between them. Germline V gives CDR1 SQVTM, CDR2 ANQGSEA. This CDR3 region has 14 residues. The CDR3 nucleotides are TGCAGCGTTTTCGCCGGCTCTGGGGCCAACGTCCTGACTTTC. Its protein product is CSVFAGSGANVLTF.

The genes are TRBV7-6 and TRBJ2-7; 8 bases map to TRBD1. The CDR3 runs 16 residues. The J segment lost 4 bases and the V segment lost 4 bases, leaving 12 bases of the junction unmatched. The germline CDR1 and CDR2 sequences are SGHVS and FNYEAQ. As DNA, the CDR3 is TGTGCCAGCAGCTATCGCCCGACAGGGGCAGGGTACGAGCAGTACTTC. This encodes CASSYRPTGAGYEQYF.

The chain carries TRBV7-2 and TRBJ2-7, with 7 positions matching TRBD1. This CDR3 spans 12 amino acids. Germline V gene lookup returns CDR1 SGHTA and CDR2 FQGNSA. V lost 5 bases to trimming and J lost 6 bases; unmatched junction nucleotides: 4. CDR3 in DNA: TGTGCCAGCAGCCGACAGGGCCCCGAGCAGTACTTC. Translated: CASSRQGPEQYF.

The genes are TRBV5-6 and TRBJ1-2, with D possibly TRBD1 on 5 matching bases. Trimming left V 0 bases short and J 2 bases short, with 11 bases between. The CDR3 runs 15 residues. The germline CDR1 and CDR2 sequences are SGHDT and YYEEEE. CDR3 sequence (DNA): TGTGCCAGCAGCTTGGCCGGGACGGTCAACTATGGCTACACCTTC. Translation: CASSLAGTVNYGYTF.

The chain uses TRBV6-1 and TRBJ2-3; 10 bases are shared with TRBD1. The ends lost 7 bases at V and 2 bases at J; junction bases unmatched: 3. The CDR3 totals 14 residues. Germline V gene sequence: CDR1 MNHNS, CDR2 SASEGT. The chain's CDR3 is CASTDRGPTDTQYF. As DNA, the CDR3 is TGTGCCAGCACCGACAGGGGGCCCACAGATACGCAGTATTTT.

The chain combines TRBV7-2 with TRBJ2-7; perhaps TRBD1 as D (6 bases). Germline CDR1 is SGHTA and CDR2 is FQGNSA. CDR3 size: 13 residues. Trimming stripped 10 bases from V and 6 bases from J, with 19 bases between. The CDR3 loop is CATSRDKKGEQYF. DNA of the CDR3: TGTGCCACTTCCCGGGACAAAAAAGGCGAGCAGTACTTC.

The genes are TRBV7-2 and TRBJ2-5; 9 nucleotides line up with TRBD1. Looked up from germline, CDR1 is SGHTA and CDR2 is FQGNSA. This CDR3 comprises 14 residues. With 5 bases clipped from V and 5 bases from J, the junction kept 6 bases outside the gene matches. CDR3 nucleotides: TGTGCCAGCAGCGTGACAGGGGGTGGGGAGACCCAGTACTTC. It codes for CASSVTGGGETQYF.

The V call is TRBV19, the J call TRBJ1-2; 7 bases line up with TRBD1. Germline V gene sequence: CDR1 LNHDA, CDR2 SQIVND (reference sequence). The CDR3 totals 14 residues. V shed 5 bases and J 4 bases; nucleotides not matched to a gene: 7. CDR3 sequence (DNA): TGTGCCAGTAGTGTACAGGGGAAACTCTATGGCTACACCTTC. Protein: CASSVQGKLYGYTF.

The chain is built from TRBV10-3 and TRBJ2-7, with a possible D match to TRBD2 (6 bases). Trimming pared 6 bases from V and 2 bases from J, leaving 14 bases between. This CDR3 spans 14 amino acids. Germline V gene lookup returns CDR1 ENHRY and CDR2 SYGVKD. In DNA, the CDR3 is TGTGCCATCAGCCGGGACTTACAAACCTACGAGCAGTACTTC. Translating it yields CAISRDLQTYEQYF.

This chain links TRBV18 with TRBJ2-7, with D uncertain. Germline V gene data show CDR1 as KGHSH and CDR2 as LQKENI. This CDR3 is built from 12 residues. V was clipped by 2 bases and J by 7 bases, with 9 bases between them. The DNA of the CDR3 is TGTGCCAGCTCACCAGACGGTGGGGAGCAGTACTTC. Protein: CASSPDGGEQYF.

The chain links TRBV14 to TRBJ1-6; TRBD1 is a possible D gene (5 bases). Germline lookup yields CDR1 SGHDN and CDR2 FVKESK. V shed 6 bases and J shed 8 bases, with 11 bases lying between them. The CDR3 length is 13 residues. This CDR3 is CASRWRGYSPLHF. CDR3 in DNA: TGTGCCAGCAGATGGAGGGGTTATTCACCCCTCCACTTT. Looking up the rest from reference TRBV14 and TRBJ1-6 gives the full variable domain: EAGVTQFPSHSVIEKGQTVTLRCDPISGHDNLYWYRRVMGKEIKFLLHFVKESKQDESGMPNNRFLAERTGGTYSTLKVQPAELEDSGVYFCASRWRGYSPLHFGNGTRLTVT.

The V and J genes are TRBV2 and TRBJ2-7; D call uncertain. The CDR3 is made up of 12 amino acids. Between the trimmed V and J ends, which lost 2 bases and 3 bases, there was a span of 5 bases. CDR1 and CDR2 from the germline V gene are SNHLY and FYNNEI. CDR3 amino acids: CASSEQDYEQYF. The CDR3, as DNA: TGTGCCAGCAGTGAACAGGACTACGAGCAGTACTTC.

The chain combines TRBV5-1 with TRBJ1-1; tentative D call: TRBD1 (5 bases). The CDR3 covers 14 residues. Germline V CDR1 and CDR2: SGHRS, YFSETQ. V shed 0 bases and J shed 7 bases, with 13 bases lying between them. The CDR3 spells CASSLGQGTVEAFF. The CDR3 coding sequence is TGCGCCAGCAGCTTGGGGCAGGGAACAGTTGAAGCTTTCTTT.

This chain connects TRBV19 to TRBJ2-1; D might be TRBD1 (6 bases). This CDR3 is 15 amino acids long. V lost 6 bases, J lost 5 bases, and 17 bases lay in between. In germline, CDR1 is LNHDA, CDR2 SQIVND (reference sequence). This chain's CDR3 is CASSKYRTVDNEQFF. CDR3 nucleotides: TGTGCCAGTAGCAAATACAGGACAGTAGACAATGAGCAGTTCTTC.

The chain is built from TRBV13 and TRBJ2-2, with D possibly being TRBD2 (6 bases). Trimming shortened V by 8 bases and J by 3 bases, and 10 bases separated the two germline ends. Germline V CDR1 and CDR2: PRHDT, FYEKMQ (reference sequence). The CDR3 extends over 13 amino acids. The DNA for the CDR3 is TGTGCCAGCCTCAGGGAGGACACCGGGGAGCTGTTTTTT. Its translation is CASLREDTGELFF.

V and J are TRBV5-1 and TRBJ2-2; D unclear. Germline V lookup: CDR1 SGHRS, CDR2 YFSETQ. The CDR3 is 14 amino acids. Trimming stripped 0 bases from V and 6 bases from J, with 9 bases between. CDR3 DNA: TGCGCCAGCAGCTTGGGTAGGGCCGCCGGGGAGCTGTTTTTT. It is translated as CASSLGRAAGELFF. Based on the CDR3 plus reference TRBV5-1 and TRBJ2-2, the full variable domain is KAGVTQTPRYLIKTRGQQVTLSCSPISGHRSVSWYQQTPGQGLQFLFEYFSETQRNKGNFPGRFSGRQFSNSRSEMNVSTLELGDSALYLCASSLGRAAGELFFGEGSRLTVL.

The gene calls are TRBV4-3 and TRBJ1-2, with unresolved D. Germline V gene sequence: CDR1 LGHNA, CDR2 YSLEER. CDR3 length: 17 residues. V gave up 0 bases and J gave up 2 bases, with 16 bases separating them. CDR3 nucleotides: TGCGCCAGCAGCCAAGATCCTGTCACATCCGAGAACTATGGCTACACCTTC. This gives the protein CASSQDPVTSENYGYTF.

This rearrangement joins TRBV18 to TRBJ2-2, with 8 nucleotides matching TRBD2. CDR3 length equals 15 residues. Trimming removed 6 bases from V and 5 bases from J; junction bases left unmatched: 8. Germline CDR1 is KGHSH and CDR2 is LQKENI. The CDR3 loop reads CASSLSGGETGELFF. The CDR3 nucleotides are TGTGCCAGCTCGCTCTCCGGGGGGGAAACCGGGGAGCTGTTTTTT.

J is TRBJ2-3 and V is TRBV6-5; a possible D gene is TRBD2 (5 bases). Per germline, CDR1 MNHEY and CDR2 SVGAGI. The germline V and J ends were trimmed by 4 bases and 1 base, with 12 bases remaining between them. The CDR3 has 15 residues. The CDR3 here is CASSSETGGTDTQYF. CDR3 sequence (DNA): TGTGCCAGCAGTTCTGAAACCGGGGGCACAGATACGCAGTATTTT.

CDR3 sequence: CASSSGVRETQYF. CDR3 coding DNA: TGTGCCAGCAGTTCAGGGGTACGGGAGACCCAGTACTTC. The V gene is TRBV5-6, the J gene TRBJ2-5, with D maybe TRBD1 (6 bases). Per germline, CDR1 SGHDT and CDR2 YYEEEE. V gave up 5 bases and J gave up 5 bases, with 13 bases separating them. This CDR3 contains 13 residues.

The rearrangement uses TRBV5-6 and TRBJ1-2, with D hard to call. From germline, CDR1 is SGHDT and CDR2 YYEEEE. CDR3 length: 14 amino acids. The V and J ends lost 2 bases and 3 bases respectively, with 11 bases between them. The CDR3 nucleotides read TGTGCCAGCAGCTTTACCGTACGGGACTATGGCTACACCTTC. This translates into CASSFTVRDYGYTF.

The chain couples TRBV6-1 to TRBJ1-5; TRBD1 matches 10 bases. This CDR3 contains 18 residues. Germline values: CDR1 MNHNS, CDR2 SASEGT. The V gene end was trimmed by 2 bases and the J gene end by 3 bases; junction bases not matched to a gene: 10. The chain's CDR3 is CASSEWGQGTGTNQPQHF. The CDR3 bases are TGTGCCAGCAGTGAATGGGGACAGGGGACTGGAACCAATCAGCCCCAGCATTTT.

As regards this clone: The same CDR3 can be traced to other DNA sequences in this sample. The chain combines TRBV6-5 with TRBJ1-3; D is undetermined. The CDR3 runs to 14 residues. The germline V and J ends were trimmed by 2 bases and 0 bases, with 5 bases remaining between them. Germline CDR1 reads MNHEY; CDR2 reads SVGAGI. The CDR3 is CASSYGGSGNTIYF. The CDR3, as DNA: TGTGCCAGCAGTTACGGCGGCTCTGGAAACACCATATATTTT.

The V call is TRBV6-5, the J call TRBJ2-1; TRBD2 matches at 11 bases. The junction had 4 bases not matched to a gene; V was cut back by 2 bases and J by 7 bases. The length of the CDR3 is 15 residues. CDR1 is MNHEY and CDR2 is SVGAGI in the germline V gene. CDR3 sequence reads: CASSYGTSGSNEQFF. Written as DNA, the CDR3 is TGTGCCAGCAGTTACGGGACTAGCGGTTCGAATGAGCAGTTCTTC.